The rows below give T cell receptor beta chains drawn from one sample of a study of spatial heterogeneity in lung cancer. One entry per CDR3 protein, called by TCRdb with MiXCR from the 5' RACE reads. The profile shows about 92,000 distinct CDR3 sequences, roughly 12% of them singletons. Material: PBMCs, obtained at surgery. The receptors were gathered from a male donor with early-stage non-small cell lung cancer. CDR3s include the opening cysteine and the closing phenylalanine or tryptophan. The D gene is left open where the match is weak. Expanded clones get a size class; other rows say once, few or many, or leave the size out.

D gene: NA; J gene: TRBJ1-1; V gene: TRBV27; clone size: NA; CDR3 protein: CASNRGGLEAFF; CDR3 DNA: TGTGCCAGCAATAGGGGAGGATTGGAAGCTTTCTTT
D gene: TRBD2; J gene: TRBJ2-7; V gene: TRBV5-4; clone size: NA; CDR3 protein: CASRRTSGTSYEQYF; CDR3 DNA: TGTGCCAGCAGACGGACTAGCGGGACATCCTACGAGCAGTACTTC
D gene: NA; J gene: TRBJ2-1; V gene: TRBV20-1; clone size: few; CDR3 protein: CSARDPAGASNEQFF; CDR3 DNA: TGCAGTGCTAGAGATCCGGCAGGGGCTAGCAATGAGCAGTTCTTC
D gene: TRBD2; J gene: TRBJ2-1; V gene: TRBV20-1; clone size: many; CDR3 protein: CSAIPLAGSSYNEQFF; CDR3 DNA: TGCAGTGCTATCCCGCTAGCGGGGAGCTCCTACAATGAGCAGTTCTTC
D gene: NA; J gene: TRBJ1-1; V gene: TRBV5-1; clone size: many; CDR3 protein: CASSLAGDTEAFF; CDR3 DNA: TGCGCCAGCAGCTTGGCCGGGGACACTGAAGCTTTCTTT
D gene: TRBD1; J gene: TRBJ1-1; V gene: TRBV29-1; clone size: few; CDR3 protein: CSVDDRGTEAFF; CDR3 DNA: TGCAGCGTTGACGACAGGGGCACTGAAGCTTTCTTT
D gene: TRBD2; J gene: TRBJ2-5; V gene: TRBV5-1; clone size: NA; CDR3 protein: CASSLFLAGRQETQYF; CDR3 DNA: TGCGCCAGCAGCCTTTTTCTAGCGGGACGCCAAGAGACCCAGTACTTC
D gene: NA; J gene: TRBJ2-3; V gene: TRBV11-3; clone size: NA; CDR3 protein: CASSRGYGASTDTQYF; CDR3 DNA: TGTGCCAGCAGCCGAGGTTACGGGGCGAGCACAGATACGCAGTATTTT
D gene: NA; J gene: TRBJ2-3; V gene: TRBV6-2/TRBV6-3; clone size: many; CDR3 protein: CASSYHTDTQYF; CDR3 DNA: TGTGCCAGCAGTTATCACACAGATACGCAGTATTTT
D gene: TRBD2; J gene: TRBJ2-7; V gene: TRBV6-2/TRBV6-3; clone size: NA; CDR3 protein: CASSLTSGSIYEQYF; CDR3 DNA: TGTGCCAGCAGCCTGACTAGCGGGAGTATCTACGAGCAGTACTTC
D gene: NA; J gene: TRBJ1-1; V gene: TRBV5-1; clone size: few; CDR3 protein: CASSEEQGVTEAFF; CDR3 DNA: TGCGCCAGCAGCGAGGAACAGGGTGTCACTGAAGCTTTCTTT
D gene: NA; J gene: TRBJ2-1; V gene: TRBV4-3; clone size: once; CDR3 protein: CASSQEGRSYNEQFF; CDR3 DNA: TGCGCCAGCAGCCAAGAAGGGCGGAGCTACAATGAGCAGTTCTTC
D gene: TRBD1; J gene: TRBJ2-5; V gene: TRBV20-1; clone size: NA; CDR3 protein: CSARGTDRETQYF; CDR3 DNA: TGCAGTGCTAGGGGGACAGACCGAGAGACCCAGTACTTC
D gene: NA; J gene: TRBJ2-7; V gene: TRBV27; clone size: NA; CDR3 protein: CASRDSRHPPREGFSYEQYF; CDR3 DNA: TGTGCCAGCAGGGATTCCAGACACCCACCTCGTGAGGGGTTTTCTTACGAGCAGTACTTC
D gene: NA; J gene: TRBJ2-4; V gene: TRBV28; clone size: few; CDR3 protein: CASSLSGADIQYF; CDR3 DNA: TGTGCCAGCAGTTTATCAGGGGCGGACATTCAGTACTTC
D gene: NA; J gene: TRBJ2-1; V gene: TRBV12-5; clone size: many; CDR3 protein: CASGLGNDFNEQFF; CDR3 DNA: TGTGCTAGTGGTTTGGGGAATGACTTCAATGAGCAGTTCTTC
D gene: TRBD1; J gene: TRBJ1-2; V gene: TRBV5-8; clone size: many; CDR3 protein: CASSLRGQGNYGYTF; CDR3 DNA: TGTGCCAGCAGCTTAAGAGGACAGGGGAACTATGGCTACACCTTC
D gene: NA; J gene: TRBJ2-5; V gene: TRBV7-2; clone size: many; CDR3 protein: CASSLVQETQYF; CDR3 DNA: TGTGCCAGCAGCCTCGTGCAGGAGACCCAGTACTTC
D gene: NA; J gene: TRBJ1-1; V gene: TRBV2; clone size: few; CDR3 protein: CASRPQRVNTEAFF; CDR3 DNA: TGTGCCAGCAGACCACAGCGGGTTAACACTGAAGCTTTCTTT
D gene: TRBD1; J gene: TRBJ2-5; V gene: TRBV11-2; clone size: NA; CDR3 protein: CASSHGQGPQTQYF; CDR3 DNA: TGTGCCAGCAGCCATGGACAGGGGCCACAGACCCAGTACTTC
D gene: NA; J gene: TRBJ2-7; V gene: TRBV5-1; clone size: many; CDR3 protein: CASSLDYGTAYEQYF; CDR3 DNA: TGCGCCAGCAGCCTCGATTACGGCACAGCCTACGAGCAGTACTTC
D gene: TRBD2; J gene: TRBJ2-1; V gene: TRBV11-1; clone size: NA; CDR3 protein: CASSLRLAGSTGINEQFF; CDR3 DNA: TGTGCCAGCAGCTTGCGGCTAGCGGGATCAACGGGTATCAATGAGCAGTTCTTC
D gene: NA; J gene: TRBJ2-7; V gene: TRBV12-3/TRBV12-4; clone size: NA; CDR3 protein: CASSSTGSRREQYF; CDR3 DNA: TGTGCCAGCAGTTCAACAGGGTCCCGGAGGGAGCAGTACTTC
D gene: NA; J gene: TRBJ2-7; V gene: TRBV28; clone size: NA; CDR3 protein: CASAPGGSLSYEQYF; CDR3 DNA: TGTGCCAGCGCACCGGGGGGCTCCCTCTCCTACGAGCAGTACTTC
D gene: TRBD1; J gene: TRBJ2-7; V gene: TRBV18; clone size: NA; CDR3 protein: CASSGDRVDEQYF; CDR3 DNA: TGTGCCAGCTCTGGGGACAGGGTCGACGAGCAGTACTTC
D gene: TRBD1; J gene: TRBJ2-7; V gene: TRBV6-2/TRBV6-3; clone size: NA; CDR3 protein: CASSYRDRSDEQYF; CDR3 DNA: TGTGCCAGCAGTTACCGGGACAGGTCGGACGAGCAGTACTTC
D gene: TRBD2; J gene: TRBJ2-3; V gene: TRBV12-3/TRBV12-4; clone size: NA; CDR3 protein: CASNPGLASHTQYF; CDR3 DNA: TGTGCCAGCAACCCGGGACTAGCGTCCCATACGCAGTATTTT
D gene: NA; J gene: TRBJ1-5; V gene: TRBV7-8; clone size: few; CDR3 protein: CASSLAGGGQPQHF; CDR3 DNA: TGTGCCAGCAGCTTAGCGGGGGGCGGTCAGCCCCAGCATTTT
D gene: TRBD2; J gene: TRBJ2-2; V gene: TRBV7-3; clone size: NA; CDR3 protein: CASSLQPSGRQGTGELFF; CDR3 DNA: TGTGCCAGCAGCTTACAACCTAGCGGGAGGCAGGGCACCGGGGAGCTGTTTTTT
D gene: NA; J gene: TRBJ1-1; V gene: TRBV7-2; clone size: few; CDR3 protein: CASSQNLNTEAFF; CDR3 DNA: TGTGCCAGCAGCCAGAATTTGAACACTGAAGCTTTCTTT
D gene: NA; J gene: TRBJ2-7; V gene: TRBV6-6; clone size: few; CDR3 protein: CASSPQKNEQYF; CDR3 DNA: TGTGCCAGCAGCCCCCAAAAGAACGAGCAGTACTTC
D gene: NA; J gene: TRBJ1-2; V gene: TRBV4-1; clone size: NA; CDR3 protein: CASSQDLVGPGQFNYGYTF; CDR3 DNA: TGCGCCAGCAGCCAAGATCTCGTTGGCCCCGGGCAGTTTAACTATGGCTACACCTTC
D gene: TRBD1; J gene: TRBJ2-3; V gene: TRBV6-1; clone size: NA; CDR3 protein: CASSTTGRDTQYF; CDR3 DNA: TGTGCCAGCAGCACGACAGGGAGAGATACGCAGTATTTT
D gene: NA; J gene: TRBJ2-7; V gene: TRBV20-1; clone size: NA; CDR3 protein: CSARADRSYEQYF; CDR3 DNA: TGCAGTGCTAGAGCCGACAGGTCCTACGAGCAGTACTTC
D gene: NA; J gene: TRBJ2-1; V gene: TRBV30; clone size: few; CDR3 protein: CAWSGEVYRYNEQFF; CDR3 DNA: TGTGCCTGGAGTGGAGAGGTTTACCGATACAATGAGCAGTTCTTC
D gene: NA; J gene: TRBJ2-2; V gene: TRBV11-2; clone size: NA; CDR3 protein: CASSLLGASTGELFF; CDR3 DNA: TGTGCCAGCAGCCTCTTGGGGGCGAGCACCGGGGAGCTGTTTTTT
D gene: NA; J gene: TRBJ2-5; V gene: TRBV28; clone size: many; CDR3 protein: CASSPGSYQETQYF; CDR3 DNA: TGTGCCAGCAGTCCGGGGTCCTACCAAGAGACCCAGTACTTC
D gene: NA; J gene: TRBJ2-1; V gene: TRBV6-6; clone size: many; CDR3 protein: CASSYRDDEQFF; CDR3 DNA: TGTGCCAGCAGTTACAGGGATGATGAGCAGTTCTTC
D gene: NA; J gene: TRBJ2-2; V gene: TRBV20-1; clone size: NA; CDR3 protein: CSADMGPGELFF; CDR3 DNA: TGCAGTGCTGATATGGGTCCCGGGGAGCTGTTTTTT
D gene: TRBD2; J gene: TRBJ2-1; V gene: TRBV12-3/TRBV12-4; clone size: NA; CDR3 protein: CASSASSGSVREQFF; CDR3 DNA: TGTGCCAGCAGTGCCTCTAGCGGGAGTGTCCGTGAGCAGTTCTTC
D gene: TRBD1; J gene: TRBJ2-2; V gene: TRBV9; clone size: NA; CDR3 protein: CASSGDPHSLRPGQGRTGELFF; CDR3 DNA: TGTGCCAGCAGCGGAGACCCCCACTCGTTACGACCGGGACAGGGGCGCACCGGGGAGCTGTTTTTT
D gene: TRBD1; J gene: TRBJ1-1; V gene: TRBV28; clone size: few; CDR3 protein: CASSRDRRNTEAFF; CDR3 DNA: TGTGCCAGTTCCCGGGACAGACGGAACACTGAAGCTTTCTTT
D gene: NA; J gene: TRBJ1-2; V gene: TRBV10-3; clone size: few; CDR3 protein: CAISEQAGPRGYTF; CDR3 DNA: TGTGCCATCAGTGAACAAGCGGGTCCGCGCGGCTACACCTTC
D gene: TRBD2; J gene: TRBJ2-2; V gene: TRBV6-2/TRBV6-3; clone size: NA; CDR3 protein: CASAGGDTGELFF; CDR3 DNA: TGTGCCAGCGCGGGAGGGGACACCGGGGAGCTGTTTTTT
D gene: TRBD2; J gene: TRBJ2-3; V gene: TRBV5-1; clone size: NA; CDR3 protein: CASSPGTSGRSTDTQYF; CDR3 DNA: TGCGCCAGCAGCCCGGGGACTAGCGGACGTAGCACAGATACGCAGTATTTT
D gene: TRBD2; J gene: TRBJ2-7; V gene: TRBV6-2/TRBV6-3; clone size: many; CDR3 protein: CASSYSASGAYEQYF; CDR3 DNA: TGTGCCAGCAGTTACAGCGCTAGCGGGGCCTACGAGCAGTACTTC
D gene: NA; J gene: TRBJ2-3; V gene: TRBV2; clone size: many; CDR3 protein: CASHPGATQYF; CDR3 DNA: TGTGCCAGCCATCCCGGGGCTACGCAGTATTTT
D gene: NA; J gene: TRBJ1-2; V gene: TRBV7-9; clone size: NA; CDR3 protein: CASRITGDYGYTF; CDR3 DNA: TGTGCCAGCAGGATTACCGGGGACTATGGCTACACCTTC